The 21 T cell receptor beta chains below all came from one sample that was sequenced in a study of blood T cell dynamics during melanoma immunotherapy. Time point defined: pre-treatment baseline. The repertoire was sequenced with immunoSEQ multiplex PCR; TCRdb's copy has only in-frame clones and lacks some. The sample lists 20,000 to 25,000 clones, roughly nine tenths occurring once. Sequencing was performed on blood, taken from a patient treated with checkpoint blockade. The receptors were gathered from a human donor with melanoma.

The chain joins TRBV5-1 to TRBJ2-1, with unresolved D. CDR1 SGHRS and CDR2 YFSETQ come from the germline V gene. This CDR3 contains 18 residues. Trimming took 2 bases from V and 0 from J, leaving 18 bases between them. The CDR3 DNA reads TGCGCCAGCAGCTTCCCCCCGGCCGGCGCAAGCTCCTACAATGAGCAGTTCTTC. Translated, it gives CASSFPPAGASSYNEQFF.

The table lists this clone with a count of one. The V gene is TRBV4-2, the J gene TRBJ1-5, with D perhaps TRBD1 (5 bases). The CDR3 has 17 amino acids. The ends were cut back, 1 base at V and 7 bases at J, with 20 bases in the middle. Germline V CDR1 and CDR2: LGHNA, YNFKEQ. The CDR3 region has the DNA TGTGCCAGCAGCCAAGGAGTGCAGGGATCTTCGGGGCAGCCCCAGCATTTT. Its translation is CASSQGVQGSSGQPQHF.

In DNA form, the CDR3 reads TGTGCCAGCAGCCGGAGTAAGAACACTGAAGCTTTCTTT. It specifies CASSRSKNTEAFF. The chain employs TRBV7-2 and TRBJ1-1; D gene unclear. V lost 5 bases, J lost 1 base, and 8 bases lay in between. The CDR3 covers 13 residues. Germline-derived CDR1 and CDR2 are SGHTA and FQGNSA.

The chain employs TRBV28 and TRBJ2-2, with 7 bases lining up with TRBD1. Trimming at V came to 1 base and at J to 4 bases, leaving 9 bases not matched to a gene. This CDR3 comprises 17 residues. Germline V gene data show CDR1 as MDHEN and CDR2 as SYDVKM. The CDR3 nucleotides are TGTGCCAGCAGTTTATCCCCGAGGGGGCTGGGCACCGGGGAGCTGTTTTTT. It codes for CASSLSPRGLGTGELFF.

V and J are TRBV28 and TRBJ2-7, with D tentatively TRBD1 (5 bases). V lost 3 bases and J 7 bases, leaving 19 bases between the germline ends. The CDR3 has 15 residues. The germline V gene encodes CDR1 MDHEN and CDR2 SYDVKM. CDR3: CASSFATFRVEEQYF. CDR3 DNA sequence: TGTGCCAGCAGTTTTGCAACATTCAGGGTAGAGGAGCAGTACTTC.

The V and J genes are TRBV28 and TRBJ2-7; 7 nucleotides agree with TRBD1. The germline CDR1 and CDR2 sequences are MDHEN and SYDVKM. The CDR3 totals 15 residues. V dropped 6 bases and J dropped 3; count of bases not matched to a gene: 11. CDR3 bases: TGTGCCAGCAGCCTAAGGGACAGCCTTCTCTACGAGCAGTACTTC. Translating gives CASSLRDSLLYEQYF.

The rearrangement uses TRBV7-3 and TRBJ1-2; D is unresolved. V was trimmed by 4 bases and J by 2 bases, leaving 8 bases between them. The CDR3 is 13 amino acids. The germline CDR1 and CDR2 sequences are SGHTA and FQGTGA. As DNA, the CDR3 is TGTGCCAGCAGCTACGGACCAAACTATGGCTACACCTTC. Residues: CASSYGPNYGYTF.

V and J are TRBV4-1 and TRBJ2-7; TRBD1 might be the D (5 bases). Trimming took 0 bases from V and 5 from J, leaving 14 bases between them. Germline CDR1 reads MGHRA; CDR2 reads YSYEKL. The CDR3 length is 15 residues. In nucleotides, the CDR3 is TGCGCCAGCAGCCAAGAAGGCAGGGAATCCCACGAGCAGTACTTC. It codes for CASSQEGRESHEQYF.

V and J are TRBV11-3 and TRBJ2-6; 9 bases fit TRBD1. CDR1 is SGHNT, CDR2 YENEEA, per germline. The CDR3 is 18 residues long. Germline trimming cut 4 bases from V and 1 base from J; bases unmatched to any gene: 8. CDR3 sequence (DNA): TGTGCCAGCAGCTCCTTGACAGGGGGGCCGTCTGGGGCCAACGTCCTGACTTTC. It yields the protein CASSSLTGGPSGANVLTF.

The chain employs TRBV4-1 and TRBJ2-3; 13 bases are shared with TRBD2. Germline lookup yields CDR1 MGHRA and CDR2 YSYEKL. The CDR3 sequence is 18 residues long. J gave up 0 bases and V 4 bases, and 7 bases lay outside the gene matches. The CDR3 is CASSPRLAGGPSTDTQYF. The CDR3 DNA follows: TGCGCCAGCAGCCCCCGACTAGCGGGAGGCCCAAGCACAGATACGCAGTATTTT.

The chain combines TRBV7-6 with TRBJ2-5, with D perhaps matching TRBD1 (6 bases). V was trimmed by 3 bases and J by 1 base, leaving 18 bases between them. This CDR3 is 17 amino acids long. The V gene's germline CDR1 is SGHVS and CDR2 FNYEAQ. This CDR3 is CASSFNRASRFQETQYF. The CDR3 DNA is TGTGCCAGCAGCTTTAACAGGGCCTCGCGGTTCCAAGAGACCCAGTACTTC.

The genes are TRBV6-5 and TRBJ2-7; 10 nucleotides match TRBD2. Germline trimming cut 6 bases from V and 2 bases from J; bases unmatched to any gene: 7. The CDR3 contains 15 residues. CDR1 and CDR2 (germline): MNHEY, SVGAGI. The chain's CDR3 is CASRPSGRGAYEQYF. CDR3 bases: TGTGCCAGCAGGCCTAGCGGGAGAGGGGCCTACGAGCAGTACTTC.

V and J are TRBV2 and TRBJ1-5; no firm D call. CDR3 length: 15 residues. Trimming removed 0 bases from V and 7 bases from J, with 13 bases in between. The V gene's germline CDR1 is SNHLY and CDR2 FYNNEI. The CDR3 DNA sequence: TGTGCCAGCAGTGAAGCGCGCCGGGGATGGCAGCCCCAGCATTTT. Residues: CASSEARRGWQPQHF.

The chain has TRBV5-4 and TRBJ2-1; TRBD2 matches 12 bases. Germline-derived CDR1 and CDR2 are SGHNT and YYREEE (reference sequence). The V segment lost 6 bases and the J segment 5 bases; nucleotides outside the gene matches: 12. The CDR3 sequence is 17 residues long. CDR3 loop: CASIRSPSGGAHNEQFF. The CDR3 DNA reads as TGTGCCAGCATCCGGAGCCCTAGCGGGGGGGCCCACAATGAGCAGTTCTTC.

The V gene is TRBV10-3, the J gene TRBJ1-1, with 10 bases matching TRBD1. Germline CDR1 reads ENHRY; CDR2 reads SYGVKD. This CDR3 spans 16 amino acids. V shed 7 bases and J 1 base; nucleotides not matched to a gene: 9. This chain's CDR3 is CAITLSRDRGNTEAFF. CDR3 sequence (DNA): TGTGCCATCACCTTGAGCCGGGACAGGGGGAACACTGAAGCTTTCTTT.

The chain is built from TRBV7-9 and TRBJ2-3; D remains ambiguous. V was clipped by 5 bases and J by 7 bases, with 10 bases between them. CDR1 is SEHNR and CDR2 is FQNEAQ in the germline V gene (reference sequence). This CDR3 is built from 12 residues. CDR3 amino acids: CASSAPRYTQYF. The CDR3 DNA reads TGTGCCAGCAGCGCCCCTAGGTATACGCAGTATTTT. The entire variable domain, with the rest obtained from reference TRBV7-9 and TRBJ2-3, is as follows: DTGVSQNPRHKITKRGQNVTFRCDPISEHNRLYWYRQTLGQGPEFLTYFQNEAQLEKSRLLSDRFSAERPKGSFSTLEIQRTEQGDSAMYLCASSAPRYTQYFGPGTRLTVL.

This clone has just one count. The chain uses TRBV14 and TRBJ2-7; D not resolved. Trimming stripped 5 bases from V and 4 bases from J, with 6 bases between. Per germline, CDR1 SGHDN and CDR2 FVKESK. The CDR3 is 11 residues long. The CDR3 loop reads CASSDLYEQYF. In nucleotides, the CDR3 is TGTGCCAGCAGCGACTTATACGAGCAGTACTTC.

This clone was observed once. The chain recombines TRBV11-2 with TRBJ1-1; D is perhaps TRBD1 (6 bases). CDR3 length: 16 amino acids. V shed 5 bases and J shed 1 base, with 17 bases lying between them. The germline CDR1 and CDR2 sequences are SGHAT and FQNNGV. The CDR3: CASSRSGVLSNTEAFF. The CDR3 DNA reads as TGTGCCAGCAGCCGTTCAGGGGTCCTATCGAACACTGAAGCTTTCTTT.

The rearrangement links TRBV11-2 to TRBJ1-3; D remains ambiguous. Trimming cost V 3 bases and J 4 bases, with 4 bases left between them. The CDR3 loop spans 12 amino acids. In germline, CDR1 is SGHAT, CDR2 FQNNGV. CDR3 loop: CASSLGGNTIYF. As DNA, the CDR3 is TGTGCCAGCAGCTTGGGGGGAAACACCATATATTTT.

This clone was seen a few times. This chain uses TRBV6-6 with TRBJ1-2; D might be TRBD1 (5 bases). Trimming left V 5 bases short and J 8 bases short, with 24 bases between. Germline V gene data show CDR1 as MNHNY and CDR2 as SVGAGI (reference sequence). CDR3 size: 16 residues. In nucleotides, the CDR3 is TGTGCCAGCAGTAAGACAGTTTCTCCCATAGATCTCGGCTACACCTTC. This codes for CASSKTVSPIDLGYTF.

J is TRBJ1-3 and V is TRBV5-1; D possibly corresponds to TRBD1 (5 bases). The V end was cut by 4 bases, the J end by 1 base, with 15 bases between. The germline gives CDR1 SGHRS, CDR2 YFSETQ. The CDR3 consists of 16 residues. As DNA, the CDR3 is TGCGCCAGCAGCCGGGACGTCGGGGGATCTGGAAACACCATATATTTT. Protein product: CASSRDVGGSGNTIYF. Full variable domain (outside the CDR3, taken from reference TRBV5-1 and TRBJ1-3): KAGVTQTPRYLIKTRGQQVTLSCSPISGHRSVSWYQQTPGQGLQFLFEYFSETQRNKGNFPGRFSGRQFSNSRSEMNVSTLELGDSALYLCASSRDVGGSGNTIYFGEGSWLTVV.